The 19 T cell receptor beta chains listed next were all sequenced from one sample in a study of T cell clonality in common variable immunodeficiency. Data came from immunoSEQ multiplex PCR; TCRdb stores just in-frame clones and leaves some out. The repertoire shows about 81,000 clones, none seen only once; the top ten take approximately 0.84%. Sequencing used peripheral blood mononuclear cells. The receptors stem from a person aged 18 to 70 in good health.

At least ten counts were recorded for this clone. The read ends 3 residues shy of where the CDR3 ends; the end is completed using the germline J gene. The J gene is TRBJ1-2, the V gene TRBV19; D remains ambiguous. Germline CDR1 reads LNHDA; CDR2 reads SQIVND (reference sequence). There are 14 residues in the CDR3. Incomplete CDR3 DNA: TGTGCCAGTAGTATAGGCCGCATTCCCGGGGGC. Amino acid sequence: CASSIGRIPGG. The whole CDR3 protein reads CASSIGRIPGGYTF.

This clone was seen at least ten times. The read is 3 residues too short to cover the CDR3 end, so that end is filled in from the germline J gene. The J gene is TRBJ1-5, the V gene TRBV30, with D possibly matching TRBD1 (6 bases). From germline, CDR1 is GTSNPN and CDR2 SVGIG (reference sequence). The CDR3 is made up of 13 amino acids. Trimming removed 2 bases from V and 3 bases from J, with 8 bases in between. CDR3 sequence reads: CAWSRDNNQPQHF. The CDR3 DNA, read in part, is TGTGCCTGGAGTCGGGACAACAATCAGCCC.

In the case of this clone: The CDR3 end lies 3 residues beyond the end of the read and is filled in from the germline J gene. V and J are TRBV25-1 and TRBJ2-7, with TRBD2 matching 10 bases. From germline, CDR1 is MGHDK and CDR2 SYGVNS. There are 15 residues in the CDR3. Trimming cost V 4 bases and J 5 bases; bases outside gene matches: 8. The covered CDR3 bases are TGTGCCAGCAGTGCCATTGGGACTAGCGCCCACGAG. This sequence encodes CASSAIGTSAHE. The entire CDR3 protein is CASSAIGTSAHEQYF.

Ten or more counts support this clone. From the germline J gene comes the end of the CDR3, since the read stops 3 residues before it. The chain uses TRBV18 and TRBJ2-7; D unclear. The germline CDR1 and CDR2 sequences are KGHSH and LQKENI. The V end lost 3 bases, the J end lost 1 base, and 4 bases lay between the germline ends. This CDR3 region has 12 residues. The DNA read from the CDR3 is TGTGCCAGCTCACCTCAGTCCTACGAG. Its protein is CASSPQSYE. The full CDR3 protein reads CASSPQSYEQYF.

This clone was seen many times. The CDR3 is cut off 3 residues early in the read; its end comes from the germline J gene. The chain combines TRBV18 with TRBJ1-2; TRBD1 matches at 8 bases. The CDR3 spans 17 residues. Germline CDR1 is KGHSH and CDR2 is LQKENI. J gave up 3 bases and V 6 bases, and 15 bases lay outside the gene matches. The CDR3 sequence is CASSRWDRPKTDYGYTF. The sequenced part of the CDR3 DNA is TGTGCCAGCTCGCGTTGGGACAGGCCCAAAACCGACTATGGC.

This clone came up many times. The read falls 3 residues short of the CDR3 end, and the missing part is taken from the germline J gene. The gene calls are TRBV4-2 and TRBJ2-1, with 14 bases identical to TRBD2. The CDR3 loop spans 17 amino acids. Germline loops: CDR1 LGHNA, CDR2 YNFKEQ. The trim removed 4 bases at V and 0 bases at J, leaving 2 bases unmatched. CDR3 DNA (partial): TGTGCCAGCAGCCCTGGGACTAGCGGGAGCTCCTACAATGAG. Translating gives CASSPGTSGSSYNE. The full CDR3 protein is CASSPGTSGSSYNEQFF.

Many counts were recorded for this clone. The CDR3 end lies 3 residues beyond the end of the read and is filled in from the germline J gene. The chain has TRBV20-1 and TRBJ2-7, with 9 nucleotides matching TRBD1. The germline CDR1 and CDR2 sequences are DFQATT and SNEGSKA (reference sequence). The CDR3 is made up of 12 amino acids. J gave up 4 bases and V 4 bases, and 2 bases lay outside the gene matches. Incomplete CDR3 DNA: TGCAGTGCTACCGACAGGGGGTACGAG. Amino acids: CSATDRGYE. The entire CDR3 protein is CSATDRGYEQYF.

The sample holds many counts of this clone. The read ends 3 residues shy of where the CDR3 ends; the end is completed using the germline J gene. This sequence joins TRBV6-2 or TRBV6-3 and TRBJ2-3; 11 positions agree with TRBD2. Germline lookup yields CDR1 MNHEY and CDR2 SVGEGT. The ends lost 0 bases at V and 2 bases at J; junction bases unmatched: 4. This CDR3 is built from 17 residues. The CDR3 sequence is CASSYSTSGVSTDTQYF. The sequenced CDR3 bases are TGTGCCAGCAGTTACTCGACTAGCGGGGTTTCCACAGATACG.

This clone was seen repeatedly, ten times or more. The read falls 3 residues short of the CDR3 end, and the missing part is taken from the germline J gene. The chain joins TRBV4-1 to TRBJ2-2, with 7 nucleotides matching TRBD1. The CDR3 covers 15 residues. In germline, CDR1 is MGHRA, CDR2 YSYEKL. The V and J ends lost 4 bases and 3 bases, in that order; junction bases with no gene match: 5. CDR3 DNA (partial): TGCGCCAGCAGCCGCTTTACAGGGGACACCGGGGAG. This encodes CASSRFTGDTGE. The whole CDR3 protein is CASSRFTGDTGELFF.

This clone was observed a handful of times. The junction and the germline gene differ at one end; a read error may be behind it. Read sequence stops 3 residues before the CDR3 end, and the germline J gene provides the missing end. The V gene is TRBV7-9, the J gene TRBJ1-1; D is ambiguous. This CDR3 region has 11 residues. Germline V gene data show CDR1 as SEHNR and CDR2 as FQNEAQ (reference sequence). The covered CDR3 bases are TGTTCCAGCAGCTTACGGGCTGAA. It specifies CSSSLRAE. In full, the CDR3 is CSSSLRAEAFF.

This clone was observed at least ten times. The read terminates 3 residues before the CDR3 end, so the remaining end is supplied by the germline J gene. The chain is built from TRBV11-3 and TRBJ2-1, with D possibly TRBD2 on 5 matching bases. V dropped 0 bases and J dropped 4 bases, with 7 bases sitting between them. Germline CDR1 reads SGHNT; CDR2 reads YENEEA. The CDR3 is 14 amino acids. The CDR3 region is CASSLDGEYNEQFF. The DNA read from the CDR3 is TGTGCCAGCAGCTTAGACGGGGAGTACAATGAG.

This clone has a count of ten or more. With the read ending 3 residues before the CDR3 end, the germline J gene is used to fill in that end. This chain connects TRBV19 to TRBJ2-3; the D gene is possibly TRBD2 (6 bases). Between the trimmed V and J ends, which lost 3 bases and 2 bases, there was a span of 18 bases. CDR1 and CDR2 from the germline V gene are LNHDA and SQIVND (reference sequence). The CDR3 consists of 17 residues. The chain's CDR3 is CASSIPIGGVFTDTQYF. The sequenced CDR3 bases are TGTGCCAGTAGTATCCCGATCGGGGGAGTGTTCACAGATACG.

This clone has at least ten counts. The CDR3 end lies 3 residues beyond the end of the read and is filled in from the germline J gene. V is TRBV6-1 and J is TRBJ2-3; D gene ambiguous. The V and J ends lost 4 bases and 6 bases respectively, with 14 bases between them. Per the germline V gene, CDR1 is MNHNS and CDR2 is SASEGT. The CDR3 totals 14 residues. CDR3 loop: CASSGWLSRDTQYF. CDR3 bases read: TGTGCCAGCAGTGGGTGGTTGAGTCGGGATACG.

This clone was seen more than once but under ten times. The read ends 3 residues early relative to the CDR3; the germline J gene fills the gap. The rearrangement links TRBV11-2 to TRBJ2-1; D is perhaps TRBD1 (7 bases). Germline CDR1 SGHAT, CDR2 FQNNGV. The CDR3 runs 14 residues. V shed 5 bases and J shed 8 bases, with 16 bases lying between them. The CDR3 bases that were read are TGTGCCAGCAGCCGAACCACAGGGGACTATGAG. This translates into CASSRTTGDYE. The complete CDR3 sequence is CASSRTTGDYEQFF.

This clone appeared many times. The read falls 3 residues short of the CDR3 end, and the missing part is taken from the germline J gene. V is TRBV4-1 and J is TRBJ1-2, with 8 bases aligning to TRBD1. Germline CDR1 and CDR2: MGHRA and YSYEKL. The V gene end was trimmed by 1 base and the J gene end by 4 bases; junction bases not matched to a gene: 11. The CDR3 is 17 residues long. CDR3: CASSQVPGGSNRYGYTF. The DNA read from the CDR3 is TGCGCCAGCAGCCAAGTACCAGGGGGCTCCAATCGCTATGGC.

This clone was detected ten times or more. The read stops 3 residues short of the end of the CDR3; the missing end is completed from the germline J gene. The rearrangement links TRBV5-6 to TRBJ2-6; no firm D call. This CDR3 is built from 13 residues. CDR1 and CDR2 from the germline V gene are SGHDT and YYEEEE. Trimming took off 7 bases at V and 1 base at J, with 6 bases between the two ends. Here the CDR3 reads CASGASGANVLTF. CDR3 DNA, as far as it was read: TGTGCCAGCGGAGCGTCTGGGGCCAACGTC.

This clone was recorded many times. The CDR3 extends 3 residues past the end of the read, so its final part is completed from the germline J gene. The rearrangement links TRBV20-1 to TRBJ2-1; D is uncertain. The CDR3 runs 13 residues. Germline values: CDR1 DFQATT, CDR2 SNEGSKA (reference sequence). Trimming took off 3 bases at V and 4 bases at J, with 10 bases between the two ends. This CDR3 reads CSASPLRYNEQFF. The part of the CDR3 DNA that was read is TGCAGTGCTAGCCCCTTAAGGTACAATGAG.

This clone has ten or more counts. The DNA ends 3 residues before the CDR3 does, and the rest of the CDR3 is filled in from the germline J gene. The chain has TRBV5-6 and TRBJ2-5, with D maybe TRBD1 (6 bases). This CDR3 has 11 residues. V lost 3 bases, J lost 7 bases, and 7 bases lay in between. Germline CDR1 reads SGHDT; CDR2 reads YYEEEE. Here the CDR3 reads CASSSQGTQYF. The part of the CDR3 DNA that was read is TGTGCCAGCAGCTCACAGGGGACC.

This clone was recorded a few times. Read coverage stops 3 residues before the CDR3 terminus; the germline J gene supplies the remainder. The rearrangement uses TRBV7-8 and TRBJ2-1; no clear D gene. The V and J ends lost 5 bases and 8 bases respectively, with 16 bases between them. Germline CDR1 is SGHVS and CDR2 is FQNEAQ. The CDR3 has 14 residues. The CDR3 protein is CASSPARIYDEQFF. CDR3 DNA (partial): TGTGCCAGCAGCCCCGCACGCATCTATGATGAG.